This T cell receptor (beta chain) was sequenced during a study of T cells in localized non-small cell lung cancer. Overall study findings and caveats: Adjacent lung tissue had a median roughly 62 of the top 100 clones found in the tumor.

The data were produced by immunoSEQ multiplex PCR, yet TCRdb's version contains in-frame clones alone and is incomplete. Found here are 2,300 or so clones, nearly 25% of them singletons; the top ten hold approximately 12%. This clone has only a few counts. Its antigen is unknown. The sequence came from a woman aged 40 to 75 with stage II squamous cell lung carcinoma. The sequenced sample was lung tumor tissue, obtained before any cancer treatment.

The CDR3 bases are TGTGCCATCAGTGAGACAGGGAGCAATCAGCCCCAGCATTTT. It yields the protein CAISETGSNQPQHF. The chain employs TRBV10-3 and TRBJ1-5, with D possibly TRBD1 on 6 matching bases. Germline values: CDR1 ENHRY, CDR2 SYGVKD. There are 14 residues in the CDR3. V was trimmed by 2 bases and J by 1 base, leaving 6 bases between them.